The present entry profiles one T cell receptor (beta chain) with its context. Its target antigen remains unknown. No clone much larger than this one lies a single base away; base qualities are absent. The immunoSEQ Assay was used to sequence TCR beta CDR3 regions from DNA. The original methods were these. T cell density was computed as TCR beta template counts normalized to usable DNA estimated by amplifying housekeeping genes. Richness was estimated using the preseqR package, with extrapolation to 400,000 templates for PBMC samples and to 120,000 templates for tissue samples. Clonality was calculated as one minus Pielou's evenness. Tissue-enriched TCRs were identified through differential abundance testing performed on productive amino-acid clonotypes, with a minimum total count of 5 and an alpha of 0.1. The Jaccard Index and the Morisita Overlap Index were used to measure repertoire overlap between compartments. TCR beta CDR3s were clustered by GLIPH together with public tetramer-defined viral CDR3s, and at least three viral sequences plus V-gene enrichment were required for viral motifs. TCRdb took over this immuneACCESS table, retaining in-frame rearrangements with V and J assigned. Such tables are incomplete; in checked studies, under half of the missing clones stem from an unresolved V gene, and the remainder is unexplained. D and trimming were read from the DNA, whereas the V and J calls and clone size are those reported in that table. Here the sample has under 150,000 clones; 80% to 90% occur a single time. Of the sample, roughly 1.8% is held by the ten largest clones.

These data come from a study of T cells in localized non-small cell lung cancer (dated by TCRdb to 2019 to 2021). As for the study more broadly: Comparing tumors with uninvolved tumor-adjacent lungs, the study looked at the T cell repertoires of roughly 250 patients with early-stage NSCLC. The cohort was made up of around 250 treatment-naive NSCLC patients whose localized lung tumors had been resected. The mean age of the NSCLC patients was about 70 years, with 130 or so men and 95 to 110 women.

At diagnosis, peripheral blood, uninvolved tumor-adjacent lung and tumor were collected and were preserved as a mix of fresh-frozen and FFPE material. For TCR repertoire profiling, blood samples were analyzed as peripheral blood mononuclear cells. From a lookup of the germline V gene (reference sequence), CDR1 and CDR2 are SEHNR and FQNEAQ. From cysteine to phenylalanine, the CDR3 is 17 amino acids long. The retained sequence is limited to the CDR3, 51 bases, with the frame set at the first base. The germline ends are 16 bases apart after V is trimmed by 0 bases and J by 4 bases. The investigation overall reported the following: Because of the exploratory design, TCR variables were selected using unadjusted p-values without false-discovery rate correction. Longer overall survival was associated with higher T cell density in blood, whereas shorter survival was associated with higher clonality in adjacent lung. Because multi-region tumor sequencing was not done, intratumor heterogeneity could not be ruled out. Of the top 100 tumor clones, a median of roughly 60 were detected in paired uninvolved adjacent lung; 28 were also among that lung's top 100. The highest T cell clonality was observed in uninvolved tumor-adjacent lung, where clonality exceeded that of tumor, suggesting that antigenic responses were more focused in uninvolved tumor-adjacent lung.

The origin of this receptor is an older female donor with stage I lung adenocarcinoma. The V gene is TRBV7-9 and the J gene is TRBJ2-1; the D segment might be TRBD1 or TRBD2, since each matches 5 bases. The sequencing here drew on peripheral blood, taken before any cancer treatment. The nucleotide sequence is TGTGCCAGCAGCTTAGCGGACGGGGCTACCCGTTACAATGAGCAGTTCTTC. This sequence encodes CASSLADGATRYNEQFF.